This TCR beta chain was retrieved from a study of shared clonotypes between healthy human individuals. Overall study: A few men and a couple of women, aged 18 to 49, were donors. General study findings and limits: Owing to a small donor count, the genetic and exposure-history diversity represented was limited. An effect of sequencing depth on clonotype sharing among donors was expected.

Sequencing used immunoSEQ multiplex PCR; TCRdb keeps in-frame clones, though not all of them. The table shows fewer than 650,000 clones, with just over 75% occurring only once. With respect to this clone: Its antigen is not known.

Trimming removed 5 bases from V and 3 bases from J, with 11 bases in between. The germline V gene has CDR1 SGHNT and CDR2 YYREEE (reference sequence). The CDR3 runs to 13 residues. Sequencing was done on a sample of PBMCs. The chain has TRBV5-4 and TRBJ1-1, with D perhaps matching TRBD1 (6 bases). The clonotype originates from a woman aged 40 to 50 in good health. Some clones in this sample may be carry-over from other donors' samples. CDR3 loop: CASRLTGDTEAFF. CDR3 nucleotides: TGTGCCAGCAGGTTGACAGGAGACACTGAAGCTTTCTTT.